This passage covers 28 T cell receptor beta chains from one sample sequenced in a study of T-cell reconstitution after alpha-beta-depleted transplantation in children. Unique molecular identifiers were used to barcode this TCRbeta library. TCRdb redid the calling of the PCR reads with MiXCR, one entry per CDR3 protein. The table includes approximately 640,000 distinct CDR3 sequences, 16% detected once. Specimen: PBMCs from the stem cell graft donor, collected from the stem cell graft. Receptor source: a human donor who donated a stem cell graft to a child with acute myeloid leukemia.

The gene calls are TRBV4-3 and TRBJ1-3, with D maybe TRBD1 (5 bases). Looked up from germline, CDR1 is LGHNA and CDR2 is YSLEER. This CDR3 contains 15 residues. Deletions cut 1 base from V and 4 bases from J, with 11 bases between. The CDR3 reads CASSQGLQGGNTIYF. In nucleotides, the CDR3 is TGCGCCAGCAGCCAAGGCTTGCAGGGCGGAAACACCATATATTTT.

This clonotype was seen a handful of times. This chain uses TRBV7-2 with TRBJ1-1, with a weak D call TRBD1 (6 bases). CDR1 is SGHTA, CDR2 FQGNSA, per germline. With 3 bases removed from V and 8 bases from J, the gap between germline ends came to 22 bases. There are 16 residues in the CDR3. The CDR3 here is CASSLGGAGSLAEAFF. The CDR3 DNA is TGTGCCAGCAGCTTGGGGGGGGCGGGGAGCTTAGCCGAAGCTTTCTTT.

This clonotype has only one observation. The chain carries TRBV7-9 and TRBJ1-1, with TRBD1 as a possible D gene (5 bases). The CDR3 sequence is 14 residues long. The V end was cut by 6 bases, the J end by 4 bases, with 15 bases between. In germline, CDR1 is SEHNR, CDR2 FQNEAQ (reference sequence). This CDR3 is CASRPTLGGTEAFF. As DNA, the CDR3 is TGTGCCAGCAGGCCCACCCTCGGGGGCACTGAAGCTTTCTTT.

This clonotype has only a few counts. The V call is TRBV12-3 or TRBV12-4, the J call TRBJ2-6; D is undetermined. The CDR3 is 14 amino acids. The ends were cut back, 2 bases at V and 3 bases at J, with 5 bases in the middle. CDR3 loop: CASSLWGGANVLTF. Here the CDR3 DNA reads TGTGCCAGCAGTTTATGGGGTGGGGCCAACGTCCTGACTTTC.

This chain connects TRBV6-1 to TRBJ2-7; TRBD2 might be the D (7 bases). Germline V lookup: CDR1 MNHNS, CDR2 SASEGT. Trimming shortened V by 8 bases and J by 4 bases, and 12 bases separated the two germline ends. The CDR3 covers 12 residues. The CDR3 is CASGGGAYEQYF. CDR3 coding DNA: TGTGCCAGCGGGGGGGGGGCTTACGAGCAGTACTTC.

The chain has TRBV6-5 and TRBJ1-4, with D possibly TRBD1 on 5 matching bases. Germline V lookup: CDR1 MNHEY, CDR2 SVGAGI. CDR3 size: 14 residues. V gave up 5 bases and J gave up 8 bases, with 15 bases separating them. CDR3 residues: CASSESGRGEKLFF. CDR3 nucleotides: TGTGCCAGCAGTGAATCAGGGAGGGGCGAAAAACTGTTTTTT.

Many counts were recorded for this clonotype. The chain carries TRBV20-1 and TRBJ2-3, with D perhaps matching TRBD1 or TRBD2 (5 bases each). The V and J ends lost 5 bases and 3 bases respectively, with 12 bases between them. Germline assignment: CDR1 DFQATT and CDR2 SNEGSKA (reference sequence). The CDR3 totals 13 residues. CDR3 region: CSAGDDRTDTQYF. The CDR3 bases are TGCAGTGCTGGGGACGACAGAACAGATACGCAGTATTTT.

This clonotype showed up just a few times. The V and J genes are TRBV12-3 or TRBV12-4 and TRBJ1-5, with D possibly matching TRBD1 (5 bases). This CDR3 has 14 residues. V lost 3 bases to trimming and J lost 4 bases, with 10 bases between them. The CDR3 protein is CASSFGGNNQPQHF. In nucleotides, the CDR3 is TGTGCCAGCAGTTTTGGGGGGAATAATCAGCCCCAGCATTTT.

A few counts support this clonotype. This chain connects TRBV12-3 or TRBV12-4 to TRBJ1-1; TRBD1 agrees at 7 bases. The CDR3 sequence is 11 residues long. V lost 8 bases, J lost 11 bases, and 8 bases stayed unmatched. The CDR3 sequence is CASGMGDSAFF. CDR3 nucleotide sequence: TGTGCCAGCGGGATGGGGGACAGTGCTTTCTTT.

The gene calls are TRBV5-1 and TRBJ1-6; D may be TRBD1 (5 bases). Trimming removed 0 bases from V and 7 bases from J, with 20 bases in between. Germline values: CDR1 SGHRS, CDR2 YFSETQ. The CDR3 consists of 18 residues. The CDR3 region is CASSLGMLRGTKNSPLHF. The DNA for the CDR3 is TGCGCCAGCAGCTTGGGGATGTTGAGGGGCACGAAAAATTCACCCCTCCACTTT.

The table lists this clonotype with many counts. V and J are TRBV7-9 and TRBJ1-1, with D unclear. The V end lost 5 bases, the J end lost 1 base, and 14 bases lay between the germline ends. Germline CDR1 SEHNR, CDR2 FQNEAQ (reference sequence). The CDR3 length is 15 residues. The CDR3 region has the DNA TGTGCCAGCAGCATGACGTATGGGAGGAACACTGAAGCTTTCTTT. Protein product: CASSMTYGRNTEAFF.

In this sample, this clonotype turned up a few times. The CDR3 region is CASRPPGDNSNQPQHF. The CDR3, as DNA: TGTGCCAGCAGACCCCCAGGGGATAATAGCAATCAGCCCCAGCATTTT. The V gene is TRBV12-3 or TRBV12-4, the J gene TRBJ1-5; D is possibly TRBD1 (6 bases). The CDR3 length is 16 residues. Trimming took 6 bases from V and 0 from J, leaving 15 bases between them.

In this sample, this clonotype turned up many times. The chain is built from TRBV20-1 and TRBJ2-3, with D perhaps TRBD2 (5 bases). Germline V gene lookup returns CDR1 DFQATT and CDR2 SNEGSKA (reference sequence). V lost 0 bases to trimming and J lost 2 bases, with 15 bases between them. The CDR3 extends over 16 amino acids. The chain's CDR3 is CSARDGIKTYTDTQYF. The CDR3 nucleotides read TGCAGTGCTAGAGACGGGATCAAGACTTACACAGATACGCAGTATTTT.

The chain couples TRBV5-1 to TRBJ2-5; TRBD2 matches at 8 bases. The ends lost 0 bases at V and 0 bases at J; junction bases unmatched: 4. CDR3 length equals 16 residues. Per the germline V gene, CDR1 is SGHRS and CDR2 is YFSETQ. In DNA, the CDR3 is TGCGCCAGCAGCTTGGTGGTAGCGGGGTACCAAGAGACCCAGTACTTC. Its protein is CASSLVVAGYQETQYF.

The sample holds many counts of this clonotype. The J gene is TRBJ2-7, the V gene TRBV5-5; weak D call: TRBD2 (6 bases). The ends were cut back, 2 bases at V and 2 bases at J, with 8 bases in the middle. CDR1 and CDR2 (germline): SGHKS, YYEKEE (reference sequence). The CDR3 sequence is 13 residues long. CDR3 residues: CASSFGGAYEQYF. CDR3 nucleotides: TGTGCCAGCAGCTTTGGAGGGGCCTACGAGCAGTACTTC.

This clonotype appeared many times. The chain uses TRBV4-3 and TRBJ1-1, with D hard to call. The V end lost 4 bases, the J end lost 1 base, and 7 bases lay between the germline ends. This CDR3 is built from 13 residues. CDR1 LGHNA and CDR2 YSLEER come from the germline V gene. CDR3 in DNA: TGCGCCAGCAGCCGAACACCGAACACTGAAGCTTTCTTT. Its protein product is CASSRTPNTEAFF.

This clonotype was recorded many times. The rearrangement joins TRBV5-5 to TRBJ1-2; D gene uncertain. CDR1 is SGHKS, CDR2 YYEKEE, per germline (reference sequence). The CDR3 spans 13 residues. V was cut by 2 bases and J by 0 bases, with 5 bases left in between. This CDR3 is CASSFSSNYGYTF. CDR3 nucleotide sequence: TGTGCCAGCAGCTTTAGCTCTAACTATGGCTACACCTTC.

The table lists this clonotype with a few counts. The chain couples TRBV25-1 to TRBJ2-3, with TRBD2 matching 8 bases. The CDR3 contains 18 residues. Trimming removed 2 bases from V and 4 bases from J; junction bases left unmatched: 14. Germline CDR1 MGHDK, CDR2 SYGVNS. CDR3 coding DNA: TGTGCCAGCAGTGAAGGAGGCCAGCGGGGGCGCGGCGCAGATACGCAGTATTTT. Encoded protein: CASSEGGQRGRGADTQYF.

This clonotype was detected many times. The gene calls are TRBV27 and TRBJ2-7; D may correspond to TRBD1 or TRBD2 (5 bases each). Germline V gene sequence: CDR1 MNHEY, CDR2 SMNVEV (reference sequence). The V and J ends lost 6 bases and 3 bases respectively, with 12 bases between them. This CDR3 is built from 13 residues. CDR3 sequence: CASRPGRSYEQYF. The CDR3 coding sequence is TGTGCCAGCAGGCCGGGACGGAGCTACGAGCAGTACTTC.

At least ten counts were recorded for this clonotype. The V gene is TRBV20-1, the J gene TRBJ1-2; TRBD1 might be the D (5 bases). The CDR3 is made up of 14 amino acids. Germline CDR1 and CDR2: DFQATT and SNEGSKA (reference sequence). V was clipped by 1 base and J by 5 bases, with 14 bases between them. The CDR3 sequence: CSARVQGVRYGYTF. CDR3 DNA: TGCAGTGCTAGAGTTCAGGGAGTGAGGTATGGCTACACCTTC.

This clonotype has a handful of counts. The rearrangement uses TRBV24-1 and TRBJ2-1; a weak D match, TRBD2 (5 bases). The V and J ends lost 4 bases and 0 bases respectively, with 12 bases between them. The CDR3 runs to 16 residues. In germline, CDR1 is KGHDR, CDR2 SFDVKD. The CDR3 nucleotides are TGTGCCACCAGTGACAGGACTTCCCGCTCCTACAATGAGCAGTTCTTC. Its protein product is CATSDRTSRSYNEQFF.

There are a few counts of this clonotype. The V gene is TRBV30, the J gene TRBJ2-1; TRBD2 matches at 10 bases. This CDR3 has 13 residues. The junction had 3 bases not matched to a gene; V was cut back by 3 bases and J by 7 bases. Germline V gives CDR1 GTSNPN, CDR2 SVGIG (reference sequence). CDR3 nucleotide sequence: TGTGCCTGGAGGGCTAGCGGGGGTAATGAGCAGTTCTTC. It codes for CAWRASGGNEQFF.

This clonotype was observed many times. The chain recombines TRBV6-1 with TRBJ2-2; 13 nucleotides agree with TRBD2. Unmatched junction bases numbered 4, after V lost 5 bases and J lost 7 bases. This CDR3 comprises 15 residues. Germline V gene data show CDR1 as MNHNS and CDR2 as SASEGT. The CDR3: CASSQGLAGNGELFF. The CDR3 DNA follows: TGTGCCAGCAGTCAGGGACTAGCGGGGAACGGGGAGCTGTTTTTT.

This clonotype has a count of ten or more. The chain recombines TRBV20-1 with TRBJ2-7, with 7 bases that match TRBD1. Germline V lookup: CDR1 DFQATT, CDR2 SNEGSKA (reference sequence). The V segment lost 1 base and the J segment 3 bases; nucleotides outside the gene matches: 9. This CDR3 is 15 amino acids long. The CDR3 nucleotides are TGCAGTGCTAGAGGTCTGACAGGGAATAACTACGAGCAGTACGTC. Amino acids: CSARGLTGNNYEQYV.

This clonotype was detected ten times or more. The CDR3 coding sequence is TGCAGCGTTGAGGGCGGTGGACCCAACTATGGCTACACCTTC. As protein: CSVEGGGPNYGYTF. The chain recombines TRBV29-1 with TRBJ1-2; no definite D call. Germline values: CDR1 SQVTM, CDR2 ANQGSEA. The CDR3 is 14 residues long. Trimming removed 3 bases from V and 2 bases from J, with 13 bases in between.

The chain employs TRBV6-5 and TRBJ2-2; the match to TRBD1 covers 7 bases. Losses at the gene ends were 4 bases for V and 2 bases for J; bases not matched to a gene: 16. This CDR3 contains 19 residues. Germline V gene sequence: CDR1 MNHEY, CDR2 SVGAGI. CDR3 in amino acids: CASSFGMGHRGSNTGELFF. The CDR3, as DNA: TGTGCCAGCAGTTTTGGTATGGGGCACAGGGGCTCCAACACCGGGGAGCTGTTTTTT.

In its sample, this clonotype was seen a few times. This chain connects TRBV5-1 to TRBJ2-5, with D unresolved. The germline V gene has CDR1 SGHRS and CDR2 YFSETQ. Trimming took off 4 bases at V and 2 bases at J, with 12 bases between the two ends. This CDR3 comprises 14 residues. CDR3: CASSGWTRQETQYF. The CDR3 region has the DNA TGCGCCAGCAGCGGATGGACGCGTCAAGAGACCCAGTACTTC.

The rearrangement uses TRBV5-6 and TRBJ2-1; TRBD2 agrees at 7 bases. The CDR3 runs to 12 residues. Germline V lookup: CDR1 SGHDT, CDR2 YYEEEE. V lost 2 bases to trimming and J lost 13 bases; unmatched junction nucleotides: 6. The CDR3 DNA sequence: TGTGCCAGCAGCTTCGGGGAGGGAACTCAGTTCTTC. It is translated as CASSFGEGTQFF. The whole variable domain, filled in from reference TRBV5-6 and TRBJ2-1, reads DAGVTQSPTHLIKTRGQQVTLRCSPKSGHDTVSWYQQALGQGPQFIFQYYEEEERQRGNFPDRFSGHQFPNYSSELNVNALLLGDSALYLCASSFGEGTQFFGPGTRLTVL.